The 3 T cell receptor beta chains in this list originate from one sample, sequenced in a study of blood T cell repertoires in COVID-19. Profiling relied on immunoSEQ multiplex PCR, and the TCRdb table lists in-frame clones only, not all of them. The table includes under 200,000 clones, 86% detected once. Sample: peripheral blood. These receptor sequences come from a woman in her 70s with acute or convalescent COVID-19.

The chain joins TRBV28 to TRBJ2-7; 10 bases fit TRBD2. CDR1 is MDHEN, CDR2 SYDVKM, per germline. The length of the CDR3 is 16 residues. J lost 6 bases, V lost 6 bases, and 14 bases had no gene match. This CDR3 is CASSPRGAGGPAEQYF. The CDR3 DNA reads TGTGCCAGCAGCCCGAGGGGAGCGGGAGGGCCCGCCGAGCAGTACTTC.

In DNA form, the CDR3 reads TGTGCCAGCAGCCAATCGGCTAGCGGGGGGTCTAGCTCTTACGAGCAGTACTTC. This sequence encodes CASSQSASGGSSSYEQYF. The V and J genes are TRBV4-2 and TRBJ2-7; TRBD2 aligns across 11 bases. Germline CDR1 and CDR2: LGHNA and YNFKEQ. Trimming took 2 bases from V and 4 from J; bases not matched to a gene: 13. The CDR3 has 18 residues.

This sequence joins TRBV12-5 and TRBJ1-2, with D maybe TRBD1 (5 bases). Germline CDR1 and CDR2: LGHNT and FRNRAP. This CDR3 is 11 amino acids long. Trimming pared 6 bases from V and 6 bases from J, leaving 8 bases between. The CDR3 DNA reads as TGTGCTAGTGGCAAAGGGGATGGCTACACCTTC. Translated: CASGKGDGYTF.